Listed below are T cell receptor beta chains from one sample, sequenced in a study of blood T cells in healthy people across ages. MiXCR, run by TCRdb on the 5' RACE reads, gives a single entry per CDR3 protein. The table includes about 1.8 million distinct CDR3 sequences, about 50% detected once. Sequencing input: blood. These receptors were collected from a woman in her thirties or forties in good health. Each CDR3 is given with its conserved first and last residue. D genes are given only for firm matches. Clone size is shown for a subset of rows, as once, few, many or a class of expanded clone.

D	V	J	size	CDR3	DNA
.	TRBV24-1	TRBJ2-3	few	CATSDLWASETQYF	TGTGCCACCAGTGATTTATGGGCCTCGGAGACGCAGTATTTT
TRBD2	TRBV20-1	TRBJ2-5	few	CSAEAGVWETQYF	TGCAGTGCCGAAGCGGGGGTTTGGGAGACCCAGTACTTC
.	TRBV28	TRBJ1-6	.	CASRPSNSPLHF	TGTGCCAGCAGGCCTTCAAATTCACCCCTCCACTTT
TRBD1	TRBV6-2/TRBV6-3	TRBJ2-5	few	CASRTGLGKTQYF	TGTGCCAGCAGGACAGGGCTTGGGAAGACCCAGTACTTC
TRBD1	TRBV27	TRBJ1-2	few	CASLRPGTDYGYTF	TGTGCCAGCTTAAGACCAGGGACAGACTATGGCTACACCTTC
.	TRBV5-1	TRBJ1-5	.	CASSLGMDQPQHF	TGCGCCAGCAGCTTGGGGATGGATCAGCCCCAGCATTTT
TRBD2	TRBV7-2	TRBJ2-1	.	CVSSLAGFGPEQFF	TGTGTCAGCAGCTTAGCGGGGTTCGGGCCAGAGCAGTTCTTC
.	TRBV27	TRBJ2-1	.	CASREGANEQFF	TGTGCCAGCAGGGAGGGTGCGAATGAGCAGTTCTTC
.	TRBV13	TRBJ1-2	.	CASSPDRDHINYGYTF	TGTGCCAGCAGCCCAGATAGGGACCACATTAACTATGGCTACACCTTC
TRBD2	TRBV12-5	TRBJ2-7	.	CASAWGLAGDEQYF	TGTGCTAGTGCATGGGGACTAGCGGGGGACGAGCAGTACTTC
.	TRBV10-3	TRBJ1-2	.	CAISESGLGGYTF	TGTGCCATCAGTGAGTCGGGCCTCGGGGGCTACACCTTC
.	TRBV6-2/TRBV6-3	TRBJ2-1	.	CASSYFVHNEQFF	TGTGCCAGCAGTTATTTCGTCCACAATGAGCAGTTCTTC
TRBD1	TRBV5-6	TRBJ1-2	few	CASSFEHRDSYGYTF	TGTGCCAGCAGTTTTGAACACCGGGACAGCTATGGCTACACCTTC
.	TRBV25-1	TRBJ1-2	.	CASSEAYGYTF	TGTGCCAGCAGTGAAGCCTATGGCTACACCTTC
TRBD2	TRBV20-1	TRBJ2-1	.	CSARGSSGTCNEQFF	TGCAGTGCTAGAGGATCTAGCGGGACCTGCAATGAGCAGTTCTTC
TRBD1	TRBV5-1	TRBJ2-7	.	CASNAIDRGYEQYF	TGCGCCAGCAACGCGATTGACAGGGGCTACGAGCAGTACTTC
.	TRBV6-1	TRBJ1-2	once	CASGEGGGTPYTF	TGTGCCAGCGGAGAAGGGGGTGGGACACCCTACACCTTC
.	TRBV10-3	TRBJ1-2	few	CAIRPGHQYGYTF	TGTGCCATCAGACCGGGACACCAATATGGCTACACCTTC
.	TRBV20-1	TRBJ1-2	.	CSAVPGSQGGYTF	TGCAGTGCTGTACCTGGCAGCCAGGGAGGCTACACCTTC
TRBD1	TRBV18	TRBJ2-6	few	CASSPNRGREPGANVLTF	TGTGCCAGCTCACCCAACAGGGGGCGTGAACCTGGGGCCAACGTCCTGACTTTC
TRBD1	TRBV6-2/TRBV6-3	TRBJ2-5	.	CASRRRDSKETQYF	TGTGCCAGCAGACGCCGGGACAGCAAAGAGACCCAGTACTTC
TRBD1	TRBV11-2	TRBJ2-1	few	CASSQRTGVGETQFF	TGTGCCAGCAGCCAGCGGACAGGGGTAGGCGAGACCCAGTTCTTC
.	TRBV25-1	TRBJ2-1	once	CASSEAFAGRGNEQFF	TGTGCCAGCAGTGAGGCGTTCGCAGGACGAGGGAATGAGCAGTTCTTC
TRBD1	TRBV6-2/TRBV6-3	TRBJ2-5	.	CASSRLDRARAQYF	TGTGCCAGCAGCCGACTCGACAGGGCCCGTGCCCAGTACTTC
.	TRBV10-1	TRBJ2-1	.	CASSEPTSGGNYNEQFF	TGCGCCAGCAGTGAGCCGACCTCTGGGGGGAATTACAATGAGCAGTTCTTC
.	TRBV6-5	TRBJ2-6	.	CASSYSLFSGADVLTF	TGTGCCAGCAGTTACTCTTTGTTCTCTGGGGCCGACGTCCTGACTTTC
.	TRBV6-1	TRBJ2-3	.	CASRLQSTDTQYF	TGTGCCAGTAGACTACAAAGCACAGATACGCAGTATTTT
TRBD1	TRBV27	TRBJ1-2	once	CASSLWKDRSLSGYTF	TGTGCCAGCAGTCTATGGAAGGACAGGAGTTTGTCTGGCTACACCTTC
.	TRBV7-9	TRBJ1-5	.	CASSPAGKGYQPQHF	TGTGCCAGCAGCCCCGCGGGTAAGGGGTATCAGCCCCAGCATTTT
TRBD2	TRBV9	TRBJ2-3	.	CASSVGLSGGADTQYF	TGTGCCAGCAGCGTTGGACTCAGCGGGGGGGCGGATACGCAGTATTTT
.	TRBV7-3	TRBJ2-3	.	CASRGGPQDTQYF	TGTGCCAGTAGGGGGGGCCCACAGGATACGCAGTATTTT
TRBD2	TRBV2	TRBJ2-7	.	CASRKGGISGASPLYEQYF	TGTGCCAGCAGAAAGGGGGGCATTAGCGGGGCCTCTCCCCTCTACGAGCAGTACTTC